This TCR beta chain was observed in a study of CXCR3-negative and CXCR3-positive naive CD8 T cells. General study results and limits: Memory CD8+ cells had much lower diversity, and both naive subsets had comparably high diversity. Researchers reported similar TRBV-TRBJ usage in naive CXCR3-negative and CXCR3-positive cells, though memory differed.

The CDR3 totals 17 residues. Sorts that each held 270,000 or so cells were run in triplicate for every CD8+ T cell subset. Comments on this clonotype: The antigen is not known.

The method, 5' RACE with UMI labels, was used to prepare the TRB cDNA libraries. TCRdb reprocessed the 5' RACE reads, keeping one entry per CDR3 protein, no DNA. The sample includes about 43,000 distinct CDR3 sequences. The chain has TRBV12-3 or TRBV12-4 and TRBJ2-3; as DNA is missing, the TRBD2 call by TCRdb cannot be tested. This TCR was sampled from a human donor in good health. Some clones in this sample may be carry-over from other donors' samples. Sequenced sample: memory CD8+ T cells from blood. This CDR3 is CASSGLARLHDTDTQYF.